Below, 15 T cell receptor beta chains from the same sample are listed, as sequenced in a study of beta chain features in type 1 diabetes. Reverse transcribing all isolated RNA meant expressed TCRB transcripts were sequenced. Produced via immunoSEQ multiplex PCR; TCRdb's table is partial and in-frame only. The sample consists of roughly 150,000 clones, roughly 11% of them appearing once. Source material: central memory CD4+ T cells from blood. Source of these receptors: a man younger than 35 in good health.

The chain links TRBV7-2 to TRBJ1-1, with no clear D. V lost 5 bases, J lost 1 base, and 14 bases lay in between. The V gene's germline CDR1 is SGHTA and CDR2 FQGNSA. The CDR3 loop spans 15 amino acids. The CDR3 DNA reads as TGTGCCAGCAGCGTCACCTCCGGGCAGAACACTGAAGCTTTCTTT. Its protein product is CASSVTSGQNTEAFF.

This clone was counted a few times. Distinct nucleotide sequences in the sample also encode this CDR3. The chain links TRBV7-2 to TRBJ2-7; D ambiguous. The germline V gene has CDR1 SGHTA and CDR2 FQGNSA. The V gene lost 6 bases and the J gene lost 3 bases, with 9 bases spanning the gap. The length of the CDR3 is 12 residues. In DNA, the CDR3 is TGTGCCAGCAGTCCCAGGAGCTACGAGCAGTACTTC. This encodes CASSPRSYEQYF.

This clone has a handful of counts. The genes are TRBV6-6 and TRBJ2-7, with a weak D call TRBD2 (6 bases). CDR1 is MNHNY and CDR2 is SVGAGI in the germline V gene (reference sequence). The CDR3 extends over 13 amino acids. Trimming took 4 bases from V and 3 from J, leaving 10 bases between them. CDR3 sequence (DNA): TGTGCCAGCAGTTCCCCGACTAGCTACGAGCAGTACTTC. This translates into CASSSPTSYEQYF.

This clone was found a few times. DNA for the CDR3: TGTGCCATCAGTGAAAAACAGGGTGGGGCAGATACGCAGTATTTT. Its protein is CAISEKQGGADTQYF. The V and J genes are TRBV10-3 and TRBJ2-3, with D possibly TRBD1 on 6 matching bases. The CDR3 is made up of 15 amino acids. V was cut by 3 bases and J by 4 bases, with 14 bases left in between. Germline V gene lookup returns CDR1 ENHRY and CDR2 SYGVKD.

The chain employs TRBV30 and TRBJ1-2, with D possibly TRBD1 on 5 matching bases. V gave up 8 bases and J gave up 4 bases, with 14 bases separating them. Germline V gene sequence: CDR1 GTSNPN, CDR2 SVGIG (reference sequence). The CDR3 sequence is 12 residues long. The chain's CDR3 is CAQGRGSYGYTF. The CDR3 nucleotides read TGTGCCCAGGGACGTGGCAGCTATGGCTACACCTTC.

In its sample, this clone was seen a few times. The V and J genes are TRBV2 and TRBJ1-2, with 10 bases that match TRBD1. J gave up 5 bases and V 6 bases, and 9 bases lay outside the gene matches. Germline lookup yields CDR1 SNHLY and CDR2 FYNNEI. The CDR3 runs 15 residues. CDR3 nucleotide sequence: TGTGCCAGCAGCCCTGATAGGACAGGGGGGTATGGCTACACCTTC. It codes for CASSPDRTGGYGYTF.

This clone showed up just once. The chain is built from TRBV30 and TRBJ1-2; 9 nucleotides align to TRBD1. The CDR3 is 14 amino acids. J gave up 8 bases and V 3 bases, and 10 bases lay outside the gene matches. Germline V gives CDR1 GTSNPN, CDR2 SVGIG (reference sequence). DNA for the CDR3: TGTGCCTGGAGCCTGACAGGGGGGAGGAGGGGCTACACCTTC. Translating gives CAWSLTGGRRGYTF.

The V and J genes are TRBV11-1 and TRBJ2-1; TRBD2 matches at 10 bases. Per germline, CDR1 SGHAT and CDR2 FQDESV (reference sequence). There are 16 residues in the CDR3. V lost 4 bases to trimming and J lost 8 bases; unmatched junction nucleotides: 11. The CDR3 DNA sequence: TGTGCCAGCAGCTCCGGTAAGGCTAGCGGGAGACATGAGCAGTTCTTC. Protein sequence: CASSSGKASGRHEQFF.

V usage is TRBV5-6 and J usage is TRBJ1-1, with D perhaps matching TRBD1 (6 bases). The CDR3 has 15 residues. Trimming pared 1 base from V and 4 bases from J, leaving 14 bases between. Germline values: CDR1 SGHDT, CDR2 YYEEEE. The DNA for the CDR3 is TGTGCCAGCAGCTTGCGGGCAGGGGTAAGCACTGAAGCTTTCTTT. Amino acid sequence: CASSLRAGVSTEAFF.

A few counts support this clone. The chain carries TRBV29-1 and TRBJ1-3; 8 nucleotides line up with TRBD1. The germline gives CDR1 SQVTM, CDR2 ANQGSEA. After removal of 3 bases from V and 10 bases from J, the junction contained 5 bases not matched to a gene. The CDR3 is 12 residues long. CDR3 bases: TGCAGCGTTGACACAGGGGGAGAAACCATATATTTT. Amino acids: CSVDTGGETIYF.

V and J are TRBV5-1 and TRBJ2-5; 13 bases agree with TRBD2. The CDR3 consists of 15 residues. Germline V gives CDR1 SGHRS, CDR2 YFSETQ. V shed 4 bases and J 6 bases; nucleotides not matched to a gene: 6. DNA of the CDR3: TGCGCCAGCAGCACGACTAGCGGGGGGTGGAAGACCCAGTACTTC. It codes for CASSTTSGGWKTQYF.

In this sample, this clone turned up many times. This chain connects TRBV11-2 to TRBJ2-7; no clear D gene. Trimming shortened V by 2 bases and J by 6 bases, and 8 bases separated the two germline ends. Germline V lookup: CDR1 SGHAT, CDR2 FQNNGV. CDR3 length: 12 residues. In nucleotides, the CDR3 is TGTGCCAGCAGCTTACGATCCCGCGAGCAGTACTTC. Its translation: CASSLRSREQYF.

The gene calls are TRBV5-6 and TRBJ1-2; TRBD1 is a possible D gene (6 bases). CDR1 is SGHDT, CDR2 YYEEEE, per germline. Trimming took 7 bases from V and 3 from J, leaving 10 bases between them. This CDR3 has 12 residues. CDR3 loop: CASGRQDYGYTF. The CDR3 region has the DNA TGTGCCAGCGGACGACAGGACTATGGCTACACCTTC.

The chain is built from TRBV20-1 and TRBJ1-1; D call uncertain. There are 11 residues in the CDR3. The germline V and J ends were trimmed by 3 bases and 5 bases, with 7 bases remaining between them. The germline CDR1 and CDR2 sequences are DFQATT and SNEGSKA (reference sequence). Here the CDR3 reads CSASVGTEAFF. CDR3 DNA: TGCAGTGCTAGCGTCGGAACTGAAGCTTTCTTT.

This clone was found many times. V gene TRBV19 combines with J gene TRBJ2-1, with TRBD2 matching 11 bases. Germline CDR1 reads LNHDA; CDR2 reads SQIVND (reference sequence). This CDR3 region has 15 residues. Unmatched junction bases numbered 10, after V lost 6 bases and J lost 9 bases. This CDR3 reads CASSTSGGQWGEQFF. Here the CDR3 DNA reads TGTGCCAGTAGCACTAGCGGGGGACAATGGGGTGAGCAGTTCTTC.